Below, 18 T cell receptor beta chains from the same sample are listed, as sequenced in a study of T cell repertoires in cytomegalovirus infection. One entry per CDR3 protein, called by TCRdb with MiXCR from the reads. Here the sample spans a few hundred thousand distinct CDR3 sequences, roughly 10% being singletons. Sequencing was done on a sample of PBMCs. These receptors were collected from a human donor in good health (CMV status not recorded). Some clones in this sample may be carry-over from other donors' samples.

At least ten counts were recorded for this clonotype. The chain employs TRBV5-1 and TRBJ2-4; 10 bases are shared with TRBD2. V lost 3 bases and J lost 5; bases outside the gene matches: 5. The CDR3 consists of 15 residues. The germline gives CDR1 SGHRS, CDR2 YFSETQ. CDR3 residues: CASSSRTSGQNIQYF. CDR3 DNA sequence: TGCGCCAGCAGCTCCCGGACTAGCGGACAAAACATTCAGTACTTC.

The V gene is TRBV28, the J gene TRBJ1-1; 12 bases line up with TRBD1. Looked up from germline, CDR1 is MDHEN and CDR2 is SYDVKM. Unmatched junction bases numbered 9, after V lost 7 bases and J lost 3 bases. The CDR3 is made up of 16 amino acids. Here the CDR3 DNA reads TGTGCCAGCAAAACCTACCGGGACAGGGGGCACACTGAAGCTTTCTTT. This sequence encodes CASKTYRDRGHTEAFF.

This clonotype was counted at least ten times. The chain couples TRBV7-2 to TRBJ2-7; 8 bases map to TRBD2. The V gene end was trimmed by 7 bases and the J gene end by 0 bases; junction bases not matched to a gene: 5. Germline CDR1 reads SGHTA; CDR2 reads FQGNSA. CDR3 length equals 14 residues. The CDR3 sequence: CASNLAGSSYEQYF. CDR3 nucleotide sequence: TGTGCCAGCAACCTAGCGGGCAGCTCCTACGAGCAGTACTTC. Full variable domain (remainder filled in from reference TRBV7-2 and TRBJ2-7): GAGVSQSPSNKVTEKGKDVELRCDPISGHTALYWYRQSLGQGLEFLIYFQGNSAPDKSGLPSDRFSAERTGGSVSTLTIQRTQQEDSAVYLCASNLAGSSYEQYFGPGTRLTVT.

The CDR3 here is CATSRDPGTATNEKLFF. The DNA for the CDR3 is TGTGCCACCAGCAGAGACCCTGGGACAGCAACTAATGAAAAACTGTTTTTT. The chain combines TRBV15 with TRBJ1-4; 7 bases agree with TRBD1. CDR1 is LNHNV, CDR2 YYDKDF, per germline (reference sequence). The junction had 4 bases not matched to a gene; V was cut back by 0 bases and J by 0 bases. This CDR3 region has 17 residues.

The sample holds many counts of this clonotype. The gene calls are TRBV7-2 and TRBJ1-2; no clear D gene. Looked up from germline, CDR1 is SGHTA and CDR2 is FQGNSA. V lost 5 bases to trimming and J lost 8 bases, with 15 bases between them. CDR3 length equals 13 residues. The CDR3 DNA sequence: TGTGCCAGCAGCCAGGCGCGATCTGGGGGCTACACCTTC. Translating gives CASSQARSGGYTF. Full variable domain (rest looked up from reference TRBV7-2 and TRBJ1-2): GAGVSQSPSNKVTEKGKDVELRCDPISGHTALYWYRQSLGQGLEFLIYFQGNSAPDKSGLPSDRFSAERTGGSVSTLTIQRTQQEDSAVYLCASSQARSGGYTFGSGTRLTVV.

In this sample, this clonotype turned up many times. V gene TRBV6-2 or TRBV6-3 combines with J gene TRBJ2-4; no reliable D call. V was pared by 4 bases and J by 0 bases, with 13 bases between. The CDR3 sequence is 16 residues long. The germline V gene encodes CDR1 MNHEY and CDR2 SVGEGT. The CDR3, as DNA: TGTGCCAGCAGTTCAAGGATGTCAGGAGCCAAAAACATTCAGTACTTC. Protein: CASSSRMSGAKNIQYF.

The rearrangement links TRBV7-2 to TRBJ2-1; D possibly corresponds to TRBD2 (6 bases). Looked up from germline, CDR1 is SGHTA and CDR2 is FQGNSA. The V end was cut by 4 bases, the J end by 10 bases, with 17 bases between. The CDR3 is 14 residues long. CDR3 region: CASSSGGDVAEQFF. CDR3 in DNA: TGTGCCAGCAGCTCCGGCGGGGACGTAGCGGAGCAGTTCTTC. Full variable domain (outside the CDR3, taken from reference TRBV7-2 and TRBJ2-1): GAGVSQSPSNKVTEKGKDVELRCDPISGHTALYWYRQSLGQGLEFLIYFQGNSAPDKSGLPSDRFSAERTGGSVSTLTIQRTQQEDSAVYLCASSSGGDVAEQFFGPGTRLTVL.

This clonotype was counted ten times or more. The chain employs TRBV7-2 and TRBJ2-5, with 11 nucleotides matching TRBD2. This CDR3 region has 16 residues. V lost 4 bases, J lost 4 bases, and 8 bases stayed unmatched. Germline CDR1 SGHTA, CDR2 FQGNSA. The CDR3 coding sequence is TGTGCCAGCAGCTCCCAGGGGCTAGCGGGAGGAGAGACCCAGTACTTC. Amino acids: CASSSQGLAGGETQYF.

This clonotype was picked up many times. The chain recombines TRBV7-9 with TRBJ1-2, with D possibly TRBD1 on 6 matching bases. V lost 3 bases, J lost 4 bases, and 15 bases lay in between. The CDR3 consists of 15 residues. Germline V CDR1 and CDR2: SEHNR, FQNEAQ (reference sequence). For the CDR3, the DNA is TGTGCCAGCAGCTTGTCCAGCGGACAGTTCTATGGCTACACCTTC. It yields the protein CASSLSSGQFYGYTF.

This clonotype has only a few counts. J is TRBJ1-5 and V is TRBV15; 8 nucleotides align to TRBD1. Germline-derived CDR1 and CDR2 are LNHNV and YYDKDF (reference sequence). This CDR3 spans 14 amino acids. Trimming took 5 bases from V and 5 from J; bases not matched to a gene: 5. In DNA, the CDR3 is TGTGCCACCAGCGAGGACAGGGTTGATCAGCCCCAGCATTTT. Translating gives CATSEDRVDQPQHF.

This clonotype was found many times. The chain uses TRBV7-2 and TRBJ2-5; perhaps TRBD1 as D (6 bases). CDR1 is SGHTA, CDR2 FQGNSA, per germline. V dropped 2 bases and J dropped 5 bases, with 12 bases sitting between them. This CDR3 spans 14 amino acids. The DNA for the CDR3 is TGTGCCAGCAGCTTATTTGGGGGCCGGGAGACCCAGTACTTC. It yields the protein CASSLFGGRETQYF. Variable domain in full (rest from reference TRBV7-2 and TRBJ2-5): GAGVSQSPSNKVTEKGKDVELRCDPISGHTALYWYRQSLGQGLEFLIYFQGNSAPDKSGLPSDRFSAERTGGSVSTLTIQRTQQEDSAVYLCASSLFGGRETQYFGPGTRLLVL.

This clonotype was recorded at least ten times. The V call is TRBV7-4, the J call TRBJ1-4, with D unclear. The V gene's germline CDR1 is SGHVT and CDR2 SQSDAQ. Between the trimmed V and J ends, which lost 6 bases and 0 bases, there was a span of 14 bases. This CDR3 comprises 16 residues. The CDR3 DNA sequence: TGTGCCAGCAGTTCCCGAAACCCTGCAACTAATGAAAAACTGTTTTTT. Encoded protein: CASSSRNPATNEKLFF. Supplemented by reference TRBV7-4 and TRBJ1-4, the full variable domain reads GAGVSQSPRYKVAKRGRDVALRCDSISGHVTLYWYRQTLGQGSEVLTYSQSDAQRDKSGRPSGRFSAERPERSVSTLKIQRTEQGDSAVYLCASSSRNPATNEKLFFGSGTQLSVL.

Points on this clonotype: A much larger clone differs from this one at a single base, so this may be a read error. The chain uses TRBV12-3 or TRBV12-4 and TRBJ1-5; 7 nucleotides line up with TRBD1. J gave up 2 bases and V 6 bases, and 7 bases lay outside the gene matches. CDR3 length: 15 residues. The chain's CDR3 is CASSRRGAGNQPQHF. The CDR3, as DNA: TGTGCCAGCAGCCGCAGGGGGGCAGGCAATCAGCCCCAGCATTTT.

This clonotype was detected a few times. The V gene is TRBV6-2 or TRBV6-3, the J gene TRBJ1-1; D unresolved. CDR3 length equals 14 residues. V lost 6 bases and J lost 2, with 13 bases in between. CDR1 is MNHEY and CDR2 is SVGEGT in the germline V gene. CDR3 in amino acids: CASRTQDRNTEAFF. The CDR3 DNA is TGTGCCAGCAGAACTCAGGACCGAAACACTGAAGCTTTCTTT.

The DNA of the CDR3 is TGTGCCAGCAGCTTGTCGTCACTAGCGGGAGAGGTGATGTATACGCAGTATTTT. Its translation is CASSLSSLAGEVMYTQYF. The genes are TRBV5-6 and TRBJ2-3; 11 bases agree with TRBD2. There are 18 residues in the CDR3. J was trimmed by 7 bases and V by 1 base; bases with no gene match: 14. The germline V gene encodes CDR1 SGHDT and CDR2 YYEEEE.

This clonotype was picked up many times. V gene TRBV18 combines with J gene TRBJ1-2; no firm D call. Germline loops: CDR1 KGHSH, CDR2 LQKENI. CDR3 length equals 12 residues. Trimming left V 2 bases short and J 8 bases short, with 9 bases between. DNA for the CDR3: TGTGCCAGCTCACCAAAGGAAGGGGGCTACACCTTC. It specifies CASSPKEGGYTF.

This clonotype occurred a few times. V usage is TRBV19 and J usage is TRBJ1-2; tentative D call: TRBD1 (6 bases). The germline V gene encodes CDR1 LNHDA and CDR2 SQIVND (reference sequence). The V end lost 9 bases, the J end lost 1 base, and 18 bases lay between the germline ends. CDR3 length: 15 amino acids. The CDR3: CASSSGGARNYGYTF. CDR3 nucleotides: TGTGCCAGCTCCTCGGGGGGCGCGCGTAACTATGGCTACACCTTC.

The chain recombines TRBV20-1 with TRBJ1-2; tentatively, D is TRBD1 (5 bases). The CDR3 totals 14 residues. Germline V CDR1 and CDR2: DFQATT, SNEGSKA (reference sequence). The ends were cut back, 2 bases at V and 0 bases at J, with 10 bases in the middle. CDR3 coding DNA: TGCAGTGCTAGACCCCGGGGGACTAACTATGGCTACACCTTC. The encoded protein is CSARPRGTNYGYTF.